One and the same sample provided the 21 T cell receptor beta chains below, sequenced in a study of beta chain features in type 1 diabetes. The investigators reverse transcribed all of the isolated RNA, so they sequenced expressed TCRB transcripts. Some clones are missing from TCRdb's copy, which holds only in-frame ones; the method was immunoSEQ multiplex PCR. Of 500,000 to 700,000 clones in the sample, roughly a sixth were seen once. The sample taken for sequencing was naive CD4+ T cells from blood. These receptors were taken from a man aged 18 to 29 in good health.

The genes are TRBV5-1 and TRBJ2-2; D may be TRBD1 (7 bases). There are 16 residues in the CDR3. CDR1 and CDR2 (germline): SGHRS, YFSETQ. Trimming cost V 0 bases and J 4 bases, with 13 bases left between them. The CDR3 region is CASSLDRGGGTGELFF. The CDR3 bases are TGCGCCAGCAGCTTGGACAGGGGAGGTGGCACCGGGGAGCTGTTTTTT. Full variable domain (remainder filled in from reference TRBV5-1 and TRBJ2-2): KAGVTQTPRYLIKTRGQQVTLSCSPISGHRSVSWYQQTPGQGLQFLFEYFSETQRNKGNFPGRFSGRQFSNSRSEMNVSTLELGDSALYLCASSLDRGGGTGELFFGEGSRLTVL.

This clone has only a few counts. The V gene is TRBV7-2, the J gene TRBJ2-7; D not resolved. This CDR3 has 12 residues. Trimming pared 4 bases from V and 3 bases from J, leaving 7 bases between. Germline V gene sequence: CDR1 SGHTA, CDR2 FQGNSA. The DNA of the CDR3 is TGTGCCAGCAGCTACACTTTCTACGAGCAGTACTTC. Its protein product is CASSYTFYEQYF.

This chain connects TRBV15 to TRBJ2-2; no firm D call. This CDR3 is 14 amino acids long. Per the germline V gene, CDR1 is LNHNV and CDR2 is YYDKDF (reference sequence). V shed 3 bases and J shed 2 bases, with 7 bases lying between them. The CDR3 protein is CATSRTANTGELFF. CDR3 coding DNA: TGTGCCACCAGCAGGACTGCAAACACCGGGGAGCTGTTTTTT.

This rearrangement joins TRBV21-1 to TRBJ1-5; the D call TRBD1 from the table was never checked on the DNA. TRBV21-1 is shown as a pseudogene. CDR3 size: 13 residues. The CDR3 region has the DNA TGTGCCAGCAGCAAGAACAGGAATCAGCCCCAGCATTTT. As protein: CASSKNRNQPQHF.

The sample holds a few counts of this clone. Additional DNA sequences in this sample encode the identical CDR3. The chain has TRBV5-1 and TRBJ2-6; weak D call: TRBD1 (6 bases). Germline lookup yields CDR1 SGHRS and CDR2 YFSETQ. The CDR3 consists of 14 residues. The ends were cut back, 4 bases at V and 2 bases at J, with 7 bases in the middle. This CDR3 reads CASSRTAGANVLTF. The CDR3 DNA follows: TGCGCCAGCAGCAGGACAGCTGGGGCCAACGTCCTGACTTTC. Full variable domain (rest looked up from reference TRBV5-1 and TRBJ2-6): KAGVTQTPRYLIKTRGQQVTLSCSPISGHRSVSWYQQTPGQGLQFLFEYFSETQRNKGNFPGRFSGRQFSNSRSEMNVSTLELGDSALYLCASSRTAGANVLTFGAGSRLTVL.

CDR3 protein: CASSLGGSGVDTQYF. CDR3 sequence (DNA): TGTGCCAGCAGCTTAGGGGGTAGCGGGGTGGATACGCAGTATTTT. The chain combines TRBV7-7 with TRBJ2-3, with 8 bases fitting TRBD2. CDR1 is SSHAT, CDR2 FNYEAQ, per germline (reference sequence). The CDR3 sequence is 15 residues long. V lost 1 base, J lost 6 bases, and 6 bases stayed unmatched. The full variable domain, its missing parts supplied by reference TRBV7-7 and TRBJ2-3, is GAGVSQSPRYKVTKRGQDVTLRCDPISSHATLYWYQQALGQGPEFLTYFNYEAQPDKSGLPSDRFSAERPEGSISTLTIQRTEQRDSAMYRCASSLGGSGVDTQYFGPGTRLTVL.

The chain combines TRBV18 with TRBJ2-6; D uncertain. The CDR3 covers 17 residues. Germline-derived CDR1 and CDR2 are KGHSH and LQKENI. The V gene lost 2 bases and the J gene lost 0 bases, with 11 bases spanning the gap. The CDR3 DNA reads as TGTGCCAGCTCACCATATGTGGGTTCCTCTGGGGCCAACGTCCTGACTTTC. This gives the protein CASSPYVGSSGANVLTF.

This clone was seen more than once but under ten times. The chain carries TRBV5-4 and TRBJ2-3, with unresolved D. V was cut by 0 bases and J by 1 base, with 9 bases left in between. This CDR3 has 15 amino acids. Germline V gene data show CDR1 as SGHNT and CDR2 as YYREEE (reference sequence). The CDR3 loop is CASSLDPVGTDTQYF. CDR3 coding DNA: TGTGCCAGCAGCTTGGACCCGGTGGGCACAGATACGCAGTATTTT.

This clone was seen many times. This sequence joins TRBV7-6 and TRBJ2-7, with no clear D. The CDR3 sequence is 12 residues long. Germline V lookup: CDR1 SGHVS, CDR2 FNYEAQ. V was trimmed by 4 bases and J by 4 bases, leaving 8 bases between them. The CDR3 DNA reads as TGTGCCAGCAGCTCCGAATCATACGAGCAGTACTTC. Its protein is CASSSESYEQYF.

This clone came up a few times. The chain carries TRBV9 and TRBJ2-1, with 12 bases fitting TRBD2. V was clipped by 4 bases and J by 3 bases; unmatched bases: 11. Germline V lookup: CDR1 SGDLS, CDR2 YYNGEE. The CDR3 has 18 residues. CDR3 region: CASSSGLAGLNLYNEQFF. CDR3 nucleotide sequence: TGTGCCAGCAGCTCGGGACTAGCGGGCCTGAACCTCTACAATGAGCAGTTCTTC.

This clone turned up a few times. The J gene is TRBJ2-2, the V gene TRBV7-2; 9 positions match TRBD2. This CDR3 is 17 amino acids long. The V gene end was trimmed by 3 bases and the J gene end by 1 base; junction bases not matched to a gene: 6. The V gene's germline CDR1 is SGHTA and CDR2 FQGNSA. The CDR3 sequence: CASSFVSGGRNTGELFF. CDR3 DNA: TGTGCCAGCAGCTTCGTTAGCGGGGGCCGGAACACCGGGGAGCTGTTTTTT.

V gene TRBV11-3 combines with J gene TRBJ2-5; 10 bases align to TRBD2. The CDR3 sequence is 17 residues long. The germline V gene has CDR1 SGHNT and CDR2 YENEEA. After removal of 3 bases from V and 7 bases from J, the junction contained 14 bases not matched to a gene. The CDR3 DNA is TGTGCCAGCAGCTTCCGCGGTGGGCTAGCGGGGGTCGGGACCCAGTACTTC. Residues: CASSFRGGLAGVGTQYF.

The chain links TRBV5-1 to TRBJ2-1; 13 nucleotides align to TRBD2. Germline V gene data show CDR1 as SGHRS and CDR2 as YFSETQ. This CDR3 contains 18 residues. V trimming: 1 base; J trimming: 2 bases; junction bases outside the gene matches: 6. The CDR3, as DNA: TGCGCCAGCAGCTTGCAAACGACTAGCGGGGGGACCTACAATGAGCAGTTCTTC. This codes for CASSLQTTSGGTYNEQFF.

This clone was picked up a small number of times. The chain links TRBV30 to TRBJ2-4, with a weak D call TRBD2 (5 bases). Trimming cost V 2 bases and J 12 bases, with 17 bases left between them. The CDR3 contains 13 residues. Germline CDR1 and CDR2: GTSNPN and SVGIG (reference sequence). The CDR3 region has the DNA TGTGCCTGGAGTTCCCTACTTGCGGGTGCTCAGTACTTC. It translates to CAWSSLLAGAQYF.

This chain links TRBV7-3 with TRBJ2-1; 14 bases map to TRBD2. CDR1 SGHTA and CDR2 FQGTGA come from the germline V gene. The CDR3 contains 17 residues. The V segment lost 5 bases and the J segment 9 bases; nucleotides outside the gene matches: 12. CDR3 in amino acids: CASSDRGTSGRLGEQFF. CDR3 nucleotides: TGTGCCAGCAGCGACCGAGGGACTAGCGGGAGACTGGGTGAGCAGTTCTTC. The complete variable domain, with remaining parts taken from reference TRBV7-3 and TRBJ2-1, reads GAGVSQTPSNKVTEKGKYVELRCDPISGHTALYWYRQSLGQGPEFLIYFQGTGAADDSGLPNDRFFAVRPEGSVSTLKIQRTERGDSAVYLCASSDRGTSGRLGEQFFGPGTRLTVL.

The rearrangement uses TRBV15 and TRBJ2-5; 9 positions match TRBD1. Per the germline V gene, CDR1 is LNHNV and CDR2 is YYDKDF (reference sequence). V trimming: 2 bases; J trimming: 4 bases; junction bases outside the gene matches: 8. The CDR3 contains 16 residues. In nucleotides, the CDR3 is TGTGCCACCAGCAGATCCGGGACAGGGTTCAGAGAGACCCAGTACTTC. This sequence encodes CATSRSGTGFRETQYF.

This clone has only a few counts. V gene TRBV5-1 combines with J gene TRBJ2-2; 7 bases fit TRBD1. The length of the CDR3 is 15 residues. J gave up 6 bases and V 0 bases, and 5 bases lay outside the gene matches. Germline CDR1 SGHRS, CDR2 YFSETQ. The CDR3, as DNA: TGCGCCAGCAGCTTGGTCCTTACAGGGGCCGGGGAGCTGTTTTTT. Its translation: CASSLVLTGAGELFF.

The genes are TRBV28 and TRBJ2-3; the D gene is possibly TRBD1 (6 bases). CDR3 length: 18 amino acids. Trimming stripped 4 bases from V and 5 bases from J, with 25 bases between. Germline lookup yields CDR1 MDHEN and CDR2 SYDVKM. CDR3 nucleotide sequence: TGTGCCAGCAGTTCCGCGGGCAGGGGAAAGTCAGTGGAAGATACGCAGTATTTT. Translating gives CASSSAGRGKSVEDTQYF.

Only a few counts were recorded for this clone. This chain joins TRBV29-1 and TRBJ2-3; 8 bases map to TRBD1. The CDR3 extends over 17 amino acids. Germline lookup yields CDR1 SQVTM and CDR2 ANQGSEA. V lost 3 bases, J lost 2 bases, and 13 bases stayed unmatched. The CDR3 loop reads CSVEISSRGLLTDTQYF. CDR3 coding DNA: TGCAGCGTTGAGATTAGTTCCAGGGGGCTCCTCACAGATACGCAGTATTTT.

This clone was observed a few times. The J gene is TRBJ2-7, the V gene TRBV4-3; TRBD2 matches at 10 bases. Germline V gene sequence: CDR1 LGHNA, CDR2 YSLEER. The ends lost 0 bases at V and 4 bases at J; junction bases unmatched: 9. There are 17 residues in the CDR3. The DNA of the CDR3 is TGCGCCAGCAGCCAAGATACTAGCGGGAAACAAGATTACGAGCAGTACTTC. This codes for CASSQDTSGKQDYEQYF.

The V call is TRBV11-2, the J call TRBJ1-2; 9 bases align to TRBD1. This CDR3 has 16 residues. Trimming removed 4 bases from V and 6 bases from J; junction bases left unmatched: 12. Germline V gene lookup returns CDR1 SGHAT and CDR2 FQNNGV. DNA for the CDR3: TGTGCCAGCAGCTCGCCAAAATACAGGGGGCTAGATGGCTACACCTTC. It yields the protein CASSSPKYRGLDGYTF. Full variable domain (remainder filled in from reference TRBV11-2 and TRBJ1-2): EAGVAQSPRYKIIEKRQSVAFWCNPISGHATLYWYQQILGQGPKLLIQFQNNGVVDDSQLPKDRFSAERLKGVDSTLKIQPAKLEDSAVYLCASSSPKYRGLDGYTFGSGTRLTVV.